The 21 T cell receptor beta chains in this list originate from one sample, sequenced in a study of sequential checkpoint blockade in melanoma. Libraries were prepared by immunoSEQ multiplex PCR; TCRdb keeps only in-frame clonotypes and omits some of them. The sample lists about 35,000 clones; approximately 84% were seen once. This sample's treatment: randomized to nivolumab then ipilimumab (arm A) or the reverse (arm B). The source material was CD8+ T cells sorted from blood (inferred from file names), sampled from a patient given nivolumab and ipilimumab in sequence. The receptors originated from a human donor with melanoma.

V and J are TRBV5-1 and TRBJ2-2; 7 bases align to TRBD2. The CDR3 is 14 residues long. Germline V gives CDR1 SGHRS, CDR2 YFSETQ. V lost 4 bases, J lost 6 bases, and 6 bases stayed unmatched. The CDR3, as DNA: TGCGCCAGCAGCAGGGAGGGTGATCCCGGGGAGCTGTTTTTT. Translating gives CASSREGDPGELFF.

CDR3: CASSSTAGGYNEQFF. Here the CDR3 DNA reads TGTGCCAGCAGCAGCACGGCGGGGGGATACAATGAGCAGTTCTTC. This chain joins TRBV7-8 and TRBJ2-1; 8 bases are shared with TRBD2. Germline trimming cut 5 bases from V and 4 bases from J; bases unmatched to any gene: 7. Germline assignment: CDR1 SGHVS and CDR2 FQNEAQ. This CDR3 has 15 residues.

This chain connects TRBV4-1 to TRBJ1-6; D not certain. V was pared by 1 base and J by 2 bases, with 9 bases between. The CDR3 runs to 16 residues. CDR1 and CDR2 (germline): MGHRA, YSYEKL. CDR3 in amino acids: CASSQGPQPYNSPLHF. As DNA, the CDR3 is TGCGCCAGCAGCCAAGGGCCCCAACCCTATAATTCACCCCTCCACTTT.

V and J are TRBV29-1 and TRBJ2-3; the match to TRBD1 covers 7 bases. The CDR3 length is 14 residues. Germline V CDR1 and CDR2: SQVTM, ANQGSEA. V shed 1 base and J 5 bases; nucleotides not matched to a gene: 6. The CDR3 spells CSVEGPGGLDTQYF. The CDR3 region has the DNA TGCAGCGTTGAAGGCCCAGGGGGATTAGATACGCAGTATTTT.

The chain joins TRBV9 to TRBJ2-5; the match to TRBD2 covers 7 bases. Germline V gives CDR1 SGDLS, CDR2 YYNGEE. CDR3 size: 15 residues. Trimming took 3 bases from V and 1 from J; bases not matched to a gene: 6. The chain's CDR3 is CASSGASGVQETQYF. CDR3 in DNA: TGTGCCAGCAGCGGCGCCAGCGGGGTCCAAGAGACCCAGTACTTC.

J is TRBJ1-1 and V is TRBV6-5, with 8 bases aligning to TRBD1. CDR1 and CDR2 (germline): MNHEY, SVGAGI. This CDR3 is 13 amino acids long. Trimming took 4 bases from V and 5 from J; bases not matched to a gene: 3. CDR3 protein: CASSSTGGTEAFF. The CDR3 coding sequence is TGTGCCAGCAGTTCCACAGGGGGGACTGAAGCTTTCTTT.

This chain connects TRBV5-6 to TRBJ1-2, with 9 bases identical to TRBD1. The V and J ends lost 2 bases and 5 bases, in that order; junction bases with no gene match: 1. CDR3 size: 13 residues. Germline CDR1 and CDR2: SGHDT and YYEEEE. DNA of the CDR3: TGTGCCAGCAGCTTTGGGACAGGGTATGGCTACACCTTC. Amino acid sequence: CASSFGTGYGYTF.

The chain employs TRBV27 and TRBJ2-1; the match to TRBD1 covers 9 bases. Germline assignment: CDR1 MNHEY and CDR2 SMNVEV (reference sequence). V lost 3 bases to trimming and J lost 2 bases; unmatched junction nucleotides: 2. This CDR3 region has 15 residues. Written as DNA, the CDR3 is TGTGCCAGCAGTTTGGGGACAGGGCCCTACAATGAGCAGTTCTTC. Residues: CASSLGTGPYNEQFF.

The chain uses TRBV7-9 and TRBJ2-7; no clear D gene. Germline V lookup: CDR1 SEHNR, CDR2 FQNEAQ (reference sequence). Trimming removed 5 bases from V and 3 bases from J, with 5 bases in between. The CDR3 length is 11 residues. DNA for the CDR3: TGTGCCAGCAGCCGGAGCTACGAGCAGTACTTC. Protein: CASSRSYEQYF.

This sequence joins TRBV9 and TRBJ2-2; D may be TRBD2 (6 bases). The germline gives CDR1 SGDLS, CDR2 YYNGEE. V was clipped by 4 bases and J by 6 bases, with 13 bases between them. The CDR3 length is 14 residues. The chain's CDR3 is CASSISGVPGELFF. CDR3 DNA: TGTGCCAGCAGCATCTCGGGAGTTCCCGGGGAGCTGTTTTTT.

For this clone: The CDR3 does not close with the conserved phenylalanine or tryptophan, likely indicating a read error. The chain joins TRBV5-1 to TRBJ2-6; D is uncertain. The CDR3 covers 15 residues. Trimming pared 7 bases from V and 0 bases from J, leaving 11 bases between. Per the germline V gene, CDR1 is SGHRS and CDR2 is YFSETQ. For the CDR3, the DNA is TGCGCCAGCTCCGCGGAGAGCTCTGGGGCCAACGTCCTGACTTCC. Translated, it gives CASSAESSGANVLTS.

CDR3 sequence reads: CASKGQGNEKLFF. DNA of the CDR3: TGTGCCAGCAAAGGACAGGGTAATGAAAAACTGTTTTTT. V is TRBV6-1 and J is TRBJ1-4, with 8 bases that match TRBD1. The V segment lost 7 bases and the J segment 4 bases; nucleotides outside the gene matches: 2. Germline V CDR1 and CDR2: MNHNS, SASEGT. This CDR3 is 13 amino acids long.

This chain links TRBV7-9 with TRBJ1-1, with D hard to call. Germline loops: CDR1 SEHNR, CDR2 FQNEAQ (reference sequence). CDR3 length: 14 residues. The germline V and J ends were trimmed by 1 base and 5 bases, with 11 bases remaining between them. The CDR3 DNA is TGTGCCAGCAGCTTAGGGCCTGGGGAGACTGAAGCTTTCTTT. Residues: CASSLGPGETEAFF. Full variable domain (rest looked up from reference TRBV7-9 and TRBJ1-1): DTGVSQNPRHKITKRGQNVTFRCDPISEHNRLYWYRQTLGQGPEFLTYFQNEAQLEKSRLLSDRFSAERPKGSFSTLEIQRTEQGDSAMYLCASSLGPGETEAFFGQGTRLTVV.

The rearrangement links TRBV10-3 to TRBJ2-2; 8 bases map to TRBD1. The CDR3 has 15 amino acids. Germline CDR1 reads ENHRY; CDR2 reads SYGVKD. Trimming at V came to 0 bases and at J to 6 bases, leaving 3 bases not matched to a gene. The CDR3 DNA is TGTGCCATCAGTGAGTCCTCACAGGGGGCCGGGGAGCTGTTTTTT. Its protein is CAISESSQGAGELFF.

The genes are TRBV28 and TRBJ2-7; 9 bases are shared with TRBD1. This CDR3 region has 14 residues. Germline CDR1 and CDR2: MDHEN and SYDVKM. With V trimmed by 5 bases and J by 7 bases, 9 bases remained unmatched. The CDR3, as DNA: TGTGCCAGCAGTGAGGGACAGGGTACATGGGAGCAGTACTTC. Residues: CASSEGQGTWEQYF.

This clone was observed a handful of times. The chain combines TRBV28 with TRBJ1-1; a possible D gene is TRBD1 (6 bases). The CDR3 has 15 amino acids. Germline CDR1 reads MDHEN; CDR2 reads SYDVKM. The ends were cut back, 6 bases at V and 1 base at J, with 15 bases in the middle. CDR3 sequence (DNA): TGTGCCAGCAGCCAAAGGGAGGGGGGGAACACTGAAGCTTTCTTT. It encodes CASSQREGGNTEAFF.

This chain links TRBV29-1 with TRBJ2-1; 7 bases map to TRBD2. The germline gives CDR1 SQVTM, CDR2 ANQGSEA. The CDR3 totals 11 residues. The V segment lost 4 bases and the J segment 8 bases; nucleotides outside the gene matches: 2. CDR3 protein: CSVVAGHEQFF. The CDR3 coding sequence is TGCAGCGTTGTAGCGGGCCATGAGCAGTTCTTC.

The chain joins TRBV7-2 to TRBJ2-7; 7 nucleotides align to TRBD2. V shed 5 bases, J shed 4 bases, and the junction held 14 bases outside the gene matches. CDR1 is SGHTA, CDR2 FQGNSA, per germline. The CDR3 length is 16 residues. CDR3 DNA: TGTGCCAGCAGCCTCGAAGGGCTAGCGGCGGCTTACGAGCAGTACTTC. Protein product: CASSLEGLAAAYEQYF.

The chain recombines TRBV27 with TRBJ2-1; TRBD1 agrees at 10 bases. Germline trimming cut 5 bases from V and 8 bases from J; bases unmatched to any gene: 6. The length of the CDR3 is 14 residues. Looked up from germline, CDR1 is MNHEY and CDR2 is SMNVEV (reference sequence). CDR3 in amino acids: CASSPRQGADEQFF. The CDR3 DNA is TGTGCCAGCAGTCCCCGACAGGGGGCAGATGAGCAGTTCTTC.

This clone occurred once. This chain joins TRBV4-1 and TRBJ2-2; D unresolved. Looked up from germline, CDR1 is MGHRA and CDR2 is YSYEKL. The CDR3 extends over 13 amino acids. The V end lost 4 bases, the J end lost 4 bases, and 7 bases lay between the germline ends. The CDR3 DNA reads TGCGCCAGCAGCCCCGTTAGCACCGGGGAGCTGTTTTTT. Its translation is CASSPVSTGELFF.

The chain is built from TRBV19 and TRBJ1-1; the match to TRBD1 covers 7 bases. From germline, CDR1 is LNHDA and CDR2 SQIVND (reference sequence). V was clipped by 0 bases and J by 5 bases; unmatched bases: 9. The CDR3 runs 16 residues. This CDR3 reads CASSIDPEGAGTEAFF. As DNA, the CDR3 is TGTGCCAGTAGTATAGATCCCGAGGGGGCGGGGACTGAAGCTTTCTTT. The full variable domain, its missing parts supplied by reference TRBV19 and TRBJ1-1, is DGGITQSPKYLFRKEGQNVTLSCEQNLNHDAMYWYRQDPGQGLRLIYYSQIVNDFQKGDIAEGYSVSREKKESFPLTVTSAQKNPTAFYLCASSIDPEGAGTEAFFGQGTRLTVV.